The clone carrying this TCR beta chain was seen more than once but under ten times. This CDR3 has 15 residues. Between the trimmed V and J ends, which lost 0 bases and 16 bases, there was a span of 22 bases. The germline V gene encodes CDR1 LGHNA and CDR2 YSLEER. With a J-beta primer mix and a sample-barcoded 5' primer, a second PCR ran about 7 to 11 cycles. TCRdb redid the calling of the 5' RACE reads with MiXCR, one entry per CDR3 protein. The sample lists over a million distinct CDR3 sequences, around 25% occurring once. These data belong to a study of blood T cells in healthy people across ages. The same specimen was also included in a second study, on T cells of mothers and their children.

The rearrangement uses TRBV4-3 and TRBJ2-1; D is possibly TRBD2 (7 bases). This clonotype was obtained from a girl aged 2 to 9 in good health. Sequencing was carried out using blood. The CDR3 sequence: CASSQDFYRGADYFF. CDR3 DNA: TGCGCCAGCAGCCAAGATTTTTATCGGGGGGCGGATTATTTCTTC.